The T cell receptor beta chain under discussion was sequenced for a study of shared clonotypes between healthy human individuals. Notes on this clone: What it binds is unknown.

Study-wide points: Rarefaction curves obtained for sorted subsets showed sequencing incomplete despite large depth.

The CDR3 loop spans 16 amino acids. Trimming stripped 2 bases from V and 3 bases from J, with 13 bases between. The germline V gene encodes CDR1 MNHEY and CDR2 SMNVEV (reference sequence). Here immunoSEQ multiplex PCR was the method, and the copy in TCRdb shows in-frame clones only, minus some. The data show about 1.5 million clones, around 98% seen once. Input material: naive CD4+ T cells sorted from blood. As to subset: CD45RA+ positively selected. The gene calls are TRBV27 and TRBJ1-4; D uncertain. This TCR came from a man aged 25 to 40 in good health. Written as DNA, the CDR3 is TGTGCCAGCAGTTTACGCAGGCTGTTGTCTAATGAAAAACTGTTTTTT. It codes for CASSLRRLLSNEKLFF.